Sequencing of this TCR beta chain was carried out in a study of T-cell reconstitution after alpha-beta-depleted transplantation in children. Construction of the TCRbeta library involved unique molecular identifiers. MiXCR, run by TCRdb on the PCR reads, gives a single entry per CDR3 protein. The data contain around 400,000 distinct CDR3 sequences, roughly a tenth of them singletons. There are a few counts of this clonotype. CDR1 is DFQATT, CDR2 SNEGSKA, per germline (reference sequence). Trimming cost V 5 bases and J 4 bases; bases outside gene matches: 5. The CDR3 spans 14 residues. The sample here was PBMCs from the stem cell graft donor, taken from the stem cell graft. This chain connects TRBV20-1 to TRBJ2-4; 10 bases match TRBD2. The receptor was isolated from a human donor who donated a stem cell graft to a child with acute myeloid leukemia. CDR3 amino acids: CSAPWTSGKNIQYF. DNA for the CDR3: TGCAGTGCTCCCTGGACTAGCGGAAAAAACATTCAGTACTTC.